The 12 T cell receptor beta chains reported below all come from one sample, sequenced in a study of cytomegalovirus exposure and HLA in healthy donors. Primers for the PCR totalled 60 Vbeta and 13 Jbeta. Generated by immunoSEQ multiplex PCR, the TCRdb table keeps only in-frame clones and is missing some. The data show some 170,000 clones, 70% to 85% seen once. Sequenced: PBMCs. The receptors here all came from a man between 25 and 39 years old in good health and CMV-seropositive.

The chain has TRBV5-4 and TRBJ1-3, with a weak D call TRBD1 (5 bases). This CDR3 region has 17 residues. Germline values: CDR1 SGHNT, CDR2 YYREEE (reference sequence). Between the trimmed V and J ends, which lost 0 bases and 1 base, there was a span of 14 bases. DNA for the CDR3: TGTGCCAGCAGCTTGGCGAACAGGAGGGGATCTGGAAACACCATATATTTT. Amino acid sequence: CASSLANRRGSGNTIYF. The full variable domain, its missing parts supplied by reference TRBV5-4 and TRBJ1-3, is ETGVTQSPTHLIKTRGQQVTLRCSSQSGHNTVSWYQQALGQGPQFIFQYYREEENGRGNFPPRFSGLQFPNYSSELNVNALELDDSALYLCASSLANRRGSGNTIYFGEGSWLTVV.

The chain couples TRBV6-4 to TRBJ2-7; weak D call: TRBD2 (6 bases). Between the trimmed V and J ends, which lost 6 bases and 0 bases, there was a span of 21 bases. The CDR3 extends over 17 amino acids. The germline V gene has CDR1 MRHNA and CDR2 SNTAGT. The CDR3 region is CASRAQSAGLSSYEQYF. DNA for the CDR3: TGTGCCAGCAGGGCTCAGTCGGCGGGATTGAGCTCCTACGAGCAGTACTTC.

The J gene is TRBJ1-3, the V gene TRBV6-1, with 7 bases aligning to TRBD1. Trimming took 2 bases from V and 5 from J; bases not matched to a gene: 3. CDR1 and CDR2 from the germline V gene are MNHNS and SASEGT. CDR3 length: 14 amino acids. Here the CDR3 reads CASSERGRRNTIYF. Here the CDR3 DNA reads TGTGCCAGCAGTGAAAGGGGGCGGAGAAACACCATATATTTT.

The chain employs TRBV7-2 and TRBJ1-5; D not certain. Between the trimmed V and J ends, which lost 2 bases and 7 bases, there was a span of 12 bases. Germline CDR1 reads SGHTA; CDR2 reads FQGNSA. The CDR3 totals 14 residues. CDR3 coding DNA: TGTGCCAGCAGCTTAAATGCCAGTCCACAGCCCCAGCATTTT. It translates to CASSLNASPQPQHF.

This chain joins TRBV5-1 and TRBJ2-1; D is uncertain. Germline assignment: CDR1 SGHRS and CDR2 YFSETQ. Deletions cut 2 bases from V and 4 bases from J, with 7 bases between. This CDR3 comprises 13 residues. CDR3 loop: CASSFDNYNEQFF. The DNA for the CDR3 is TGCGCCAGCAGCTTTGACAATTACAATGAGCAGTTCTTC.

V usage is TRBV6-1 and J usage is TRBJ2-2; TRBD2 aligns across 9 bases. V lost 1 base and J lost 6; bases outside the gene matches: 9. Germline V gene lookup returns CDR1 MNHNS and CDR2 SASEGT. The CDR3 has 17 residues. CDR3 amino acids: CASSEELAGPYPGELFF. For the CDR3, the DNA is TGTGCCAGCAGTGAAGAGCTAGCGGGACCTTACCCCGGGGAGCTGTTTTTT.

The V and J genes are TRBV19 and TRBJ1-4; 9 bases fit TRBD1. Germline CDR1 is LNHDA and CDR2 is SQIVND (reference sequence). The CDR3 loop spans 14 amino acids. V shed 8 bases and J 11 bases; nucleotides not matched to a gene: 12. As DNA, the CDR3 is TGTGCCAGTCGGCCGGGACAGGGAGAGGGGAAACTGTTTTTT. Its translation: CASRPGQGEGKLFF.

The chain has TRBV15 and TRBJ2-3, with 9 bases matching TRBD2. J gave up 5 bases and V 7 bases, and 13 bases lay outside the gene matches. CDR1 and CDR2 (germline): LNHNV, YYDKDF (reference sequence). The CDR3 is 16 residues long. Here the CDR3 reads CATTSRPSGVGDTQYF. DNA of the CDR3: TGTGCCACCACCTCCCGGCCTAGCGGGGTGGGAGATACGCAGTATTTT.

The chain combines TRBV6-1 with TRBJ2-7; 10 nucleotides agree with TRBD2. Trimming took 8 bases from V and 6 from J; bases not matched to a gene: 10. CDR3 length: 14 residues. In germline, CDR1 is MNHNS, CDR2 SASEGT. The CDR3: CASGLAGEALEQYF. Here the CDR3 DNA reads TGTGCCAGCGGTCTAGCGGGGGAGGCTCTCGAGCAGTACTTC.

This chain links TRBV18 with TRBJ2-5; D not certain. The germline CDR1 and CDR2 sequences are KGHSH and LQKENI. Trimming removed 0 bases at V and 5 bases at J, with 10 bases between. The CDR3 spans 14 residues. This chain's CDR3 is CASSPPAHRETQYF. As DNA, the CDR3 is TGTGCCAGCTCACCACCTGCGCATCGGGAGACCCAGTACTTC.

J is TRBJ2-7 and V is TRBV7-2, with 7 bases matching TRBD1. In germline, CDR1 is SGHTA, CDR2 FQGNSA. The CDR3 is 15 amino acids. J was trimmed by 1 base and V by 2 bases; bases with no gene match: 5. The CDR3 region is CASSLWAGGSYEQYF. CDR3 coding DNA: TGTGCCAGCAGCTTATGGGCAGGGGGTTCCTACGAGCAGTACTTC.

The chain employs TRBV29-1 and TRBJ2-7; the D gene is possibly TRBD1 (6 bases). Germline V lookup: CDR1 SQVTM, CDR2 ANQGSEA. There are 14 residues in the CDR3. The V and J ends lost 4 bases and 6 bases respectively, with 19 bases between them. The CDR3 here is CSVAAIYRDVEQYF. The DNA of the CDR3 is TGCAGCGTTGCAGCTATCTACAGGGACGTCGAGCAGTACTTC.